This is a list of T cell receptor beta chains from one sample in a study of vaccination effects on CD4 cells after COVID-19. Only in-frame clones appear in the TCRdb table, and some are missing; sequencing was by immunoSEQ multiplex PCR. The profile shows roughly 23,000 clones, around 62% of them singletons. The antigens these receptors bind are not known. The sequencing used CD4+ T cells from PBMCs cultured with HCoV-NL63 spike peptides, collected before COVID-19 vaccination. Receptors originate from a human donor who received a COVID-19 vaccine. Each CDR3 is given with its conserved first and last residue.

j_gene: TRBJ1-5
len: 14
v_gene: TRBV3-1/TRBV3-2
CDR3aa: CASSHTGKDQPQHF

j_gene: TRBJ1-4
len: 15
v_gene: TRBV6-2/TRBV6-3
CDR3aa: CASSSLQTTNEKLFF

j_gene: TRBJ2-7
len: 13
v_gene: TRBV19
CDR3aa: CASSRDRTYEQYF

j_gene: TRBJ1-5
len: 12
v_gene: TRBV12-3/TRBV12-4
CDR3aa: CASSPEGWAQHF

j_gene: TRBJ2-1
len: 15
v_gene: TRBV7-9
CDR3aa: CASSYETGTSTEQFF

j_gene: TRBJ2-2
len: 14
v_gene: TRBV7-7
CDR3aa: CASSPTENTGELFF

j_gene: TRBJ1-3
len: 13
v_gene: TRBV10-3
CDR3aa: CAISESMGNTIYF

j_gene: TRBJ2-3
len: 14
v_gene: TRBV5-6
CDR3aa: CASSFMSTTDTQYF

j_gene: TRBJ1-1
len: 14
v_gene: TRBV5-1
CDR3aa: CASSPTGGRTEAFF

j_gene: TRBJ2-1
len: 17
v_gene: TRBV3-1/TRBV3-2
CDR3aa: CASSQEGRGVSYNEQFF

j_gene: TRBJ2-7
len: 16
v_gene: TRBV11-2
CDR3aa: CASSPMGQITSHEQYF

j_gene: TRBJ2-3
len: 16
v_gene: TRBV29-1
CDR3aa: CSVANPAGGSTDTQYF

j_gene: TRBJ2-1
len: 16
v_gene: TRBV29-1
CDR3aa: CSAGGTSGVSYNEQFF

j_gene: TRBJ1-6
len: 15
v_gene: TRBV4-2
CDR3aa: CASSQELRINSPLHF

j_gene: TRBJ1-2
len: 14
v_gene: TRBV29-1
CDR3aa: CSVEGRGRSGGYTF

j_gene: TRBJ2-7
len: 14
v_gene: TRBV7-2
CDR3aa: CASNRDRSSYEQYF

j_gene: TRBJ1-2
len: 14
v_gene: TRBV11-2
CDR3aa: CASSLQGGGYGYTF

j_gene: TRBJ1-4
len: 15
v_gene: TRBV15
CDR3aa: CATSRDKGNNEKLFF

j_gene: TRBJ2-5
len: 12
v_gene: TRBV12-3/TRBV12-4
CDR3aa: CASRRQEETQYF

j_gene: TRBJ1-2
len: 15
v_gene: TRBV5-5
CDR3aa: CASSLNSGGIYGYTF

j_gene: TRBJ2-5
len: 17
v_gene: TRBV7-8
CDR3aa: CASSLASGSISRETQYF

j_gene: TRBJ1-4
len: 13
v_gene: TRBV2
CDR3aa: CASHRGLKEKLFF

j_gene: TRBJ1-1
len: 14
v_gene: TRBV5-1
CDR3aa: CASSLEPGDTEAFF

j_gene: TRBJ2-7
len: 13
v_gene: TRBV5-1
CDR3aa: CASSLDRDYEQYF

j_gene: TRBJ1-5
len: 15
v_gene: TRBV5-1
CDR3aa: CASSFVPDSNQPQHF

j_gene: TRBJ2-1
len: 16
v_gene: TRBV10-1
CDR3aa: CASSEFQRTSGVEQFF

j_gene: TRBJ2-7
len: 13
v_gene: TRBV6-5
CDR3aa: CASRTGGGYEQYF

j_gene: TRBJ2-7
len: 16
v_gene: TRBV4-2
CDR3aa: CASSQDRALADYKQYF

j_gene: TRBJ2-3
len: 16
v_gene: TRBV14
CDR3aa: CASSRQGKIRTDTQYF

j_gene: TRBJ2-3
len: 12
v_gene: TRBV15
CDR3aa: CATSRDIETQYF

j_gene: TRBJ2-3
len: 16
v_gene: TRBV7-6
CDR3aa: CASSPTSPGATDTQYF

j_gene: TRBJ1-6
len: 9
v_gene: TRBV27
CDR3aa: CASRLPLHF

j_gene: TRBJ1-3
len: 15
v_gene: TRBV9
CDR3aa: CASSSGPGGGNTIYF

j_gene: TRBJ1-3
len: 18
v_gene: TRBV5-5
CDR3aa: CASSRGVTGALSGNTIYF